This T cell receptor beta chain derives from a study of blood T cell repertoires in COVID-19. Across the study: Samples of COVID-19 (acute and convalescent) were obtained from the United States, Italy and Spain. Sample material is recorded as cDNA or gDNA derived from T cells, B-cell-depleted T cells, or PBMCs.

Recruited during active infection, patients (from Seattle) were subsequently followed longitudinally. Per the authors' pipeline: By means of reference gene primer amplification, nucleated cell counts were estimated. Measured with immunoSEQ multiplex PCR; TCRdb has only the in-frame clones, and not every one. Clonal size and the V and J genes are those of that table, whereas D and trimming came from the DNA. Counted here are some 500,000 clones, about 89% occurring once; the ten biggest clones make up about 8%. Trimming took off 1 base at V and 5 bases at J, with 6 bases between the two ends. In germline, CDR1 is LNHDA, CDR2 SQIVND (reference sequence). The CDR3 covers 13 residues.

The chain joins TRBV19 to TRBJ1-5, with D unclear. The TCR originated in a woman in her forties or fifties with COVID-19, enrolled during active disease. The sample consisted of peripheral blood. CDR3 region: CASSIASYQPQHF. The CDR3 DNA is TGTGCCAGTAGTATAGCGAGCTATCAGCCCCAGCATTTT.